This T cell receptor (beta chain) was identified during a study of cytomegalovirus exposure and HLA in healthy donors. Trimming took 1 base from V and 7 from J, leaving 16 bases between them. This CDR3 has 16 residues. Germline-derived CDR1 and CDR2 are SGHVS and FQNEAQ. The PCR used 60 Vbeta and 13 Jbeta primers. The assay was immunoSEQ multiplex PCR, and TCRdb's table has in-frame clones only and misses some. The data contain around 130,000 clones, roughly 70% of them singletons. The sequenced sample consisted of PBMCs. This chain connects TRBV7-8 to TRBJ1-4, with D possibly being TRBD1 (5 bases). The receptor was derived from a man aged 35 to 55 in good health and CMV-seropositive. CDR3 residues: CASSLVVWGGGEKLFF. As DNA, the CDR3 is TGTGCCAGCAGCTTAGTTGTGTGGGGCGGGGGTGAAAAACTGTTTTTT.